This record concerns one TCR beta chain sequence. The antigen is undetermined. Researchers ran the PCR with 60 Vbeta and 13 Jbeta primers. The data were produced by immunoSEQ multiplex PCR, yet TCRdb's version contains in-frame clones alone and is incomplete. This sample lists 45,000 to 60,000 clones; its ten largest clones have about 2.5%. The entry originates in a study of cytomegalovirus exposure and HLA in healthy donors. CDR1 is SEHNR and CDR2 is FQNEAQ in the germline V gene (reference sequence). J was trimmed by 1 base and V by 7 bases; bases with no gene match: 11. The CDR3 spans 16 residues. Study outcomes and limitations: Prediction of most subjects' HLA-A and HLA-B alleles by TCR beta sequences was reportedly accurate. TCR beta chains numbering more than 150 were designated cytomegalovirus-associated. In vitro testing confirmed a few CMV-associated chains as specific for CMV antigens. Rates of TCR association differed by HLA locus in a later analysis, with DRB1 highest and HLA-C lowest.

Source material: PBMCs. The TCR comes from a female donor in good health and CMV-seronegative. The chain recombines TRBV7-9 with TRBJ2-5; 8 bases match TRBD1. The CDR3 reads CASTPARQGFQETQYF. CDR3 nucleotide sequence: TGTGCCAGCACCCCGGCGAGACAGGGGTTCCAAGAGACCCAGTACTTC.